This section outlines one T cell receptor beta chain sequence together with its context. One entry per CDR3 protein, called by TCRdb with MiXCR from the RT-PCR reads. The repertoire consists of more than 550,000 distinct CDR3 sequences, with around 14% occurring once and the leading ten covering 3.6%. Trimming pared 2 bases from V and 5 bases from J, leaving 15 bases between. This CDR3 has 15 amino acids. The TCR was taken from a female donor in good health, serving as a healthy control. The material sequenced was memory CD4+ T cells from blood. V is TRBV12-3 or TRBV12-4 and J is TRBJ1-2; no reliable D call. CDR3 loop: CASSLTPRLPYGYTF. The CDR3 coding sequence is TGTGCCAGCAGTTTAACCCCTCGTCTACCTTATGGCTACACCTTC.